A single T cell receptor beta chain is shown here with its context. The CDR3 runs to 14 residues. Per germline, CDR1 MNHEY and CDR2 SVGAGI. V was pared by 6 bases and J by 0 bases, with 12 bases between. The sample comes from a study of blood T cell repertoires in COVID-19. In the study overall: The study drew acute and convalescent COVID-19 samples from the United States, Italy and Spain. T cells, B-cell-depleted T cells, or PBMCs provided the cDNA or gDNA that served as material.

Libraries were prepared by immunoSEQ multiplex PCR; TCRdb keeps only in-frame clonotypes and omits some of them. This sample has 100,000 to 150,000 clones, with roughly 86% found just once. The chain employs TRBV6-5 and TRBJ2-7, with D perhaps TRBD1 (6 bases). Source material: peripheral blood. This clonotype originated in a human donor in a cohort sampled during active COVID-19. Here the CDR3 DNA reads TGTGCCAGCAGGATGGACAGACCCTCCTACGAGCAGTACTTC. It is translated as CASRMDRPSYEQYF.